The 20 T cell receptor beta chains in this list originate from one sample, sequenced in a study of cytomegalovirus exposure and HLA in healthy donors. The PCR made use of 60 Vbeta and 13 Jbeta primers. The repertoire was sequenced with immunoSEQ multiplex PCR; TCRdb's copy has only in-frame clones and lacks some. The profile shows approximately 160,000 clones, 65% to 80% of them singletons. Input material: PBMCs. These receptors all come from a man between 18 and 29 years old in good health and CMV-seropositive.

This clone has only one observation. The rearrangement joins TRBV28 to TRBJ2-7, with D perhaps matching TRBD2 (5 bases). CDR1 and CDR2 (germline): MDHEN, SYDVKM. The CDR3 contains 13 residues. V was shortened by 7 bases and J by 7 bases, with 17 bases between the two germline ends. The CDR3 sequence: CASKEALLGEQYV. The CDR3 nucleotides are TGTGCCAGCAAGGAGGCACTGCTGGGAGAGCAGTACGTC.

The chain joins TRBV5-1 to TRBJ1-2, with D tentatively TRBD1 (6 bases). V was pared by 3 bases and J by 0 bases, with 12 bases between. The CDR3 runs to 15 residues. CDR1 and CDR2 from the germline V gene are SGHRS and YFSETQ. Here the CDR3 reads CASSWGLGSNYGYTF. In nucleotides, the CDR3 is TGCGCCAGCAGCTGGGGGCTGGGGTCTAACTATGGCTACACCTTC.

The rearrangement uses TRBV7-9 and TRBJ2-1; 7 bases agree with TRBD2. CDR1 and CDR2 (germline): SEHNR, FQNEAQ (reference sequence). V dropped 5 bases and J dropped 6; count of bases not matched to a gene: 10. This CDR3 spans 15 amino acids. The CDR3 coding sequence is TGTGCCAGCAGCACTGTAGCGGGCCTACCCAATGAGCAGTTCTTC. It codes for CASSTVAGLPNEQFF.

The chain is built from TRBV4-1 and TRBJ1-5; D possibly corresponds to TRBD1 (5 bases). Trimming took off 0 bases at V and 2 bases at J, with 11 bases between the two ends. From germline, CDR1 is MGHRA and CDR2 YSYEKL. The CDR3 has 16 amino acids. CDR3 nucleotide sequence: TGCGCCAGCAGCCAAGACTGGGGGGTGGGCAATCAGCCCCAGCATTTT. Amino acid sequence: CASSQDWGVGNQPQHF.

The CDR3 here is CSVAQTGRNTEAFF. In DNA, the CDR3 is TGCAGCGTAGCACAGACAGGGAGGAACACTGAAGCTTTCTTT. The chain links TRBV29-1 to TRBJ1-1; 7 bases agree with TRBD1. V dropped 6 bases and J dropped 1; count of bases not matched to a gene: 8. Germline-derived CDR1 and CDR2 are SQVTM and ANQGSEA. This CDR3 contains 14 residues.

The V and J genes are TRBV30 and TRBJ1-2; 11 bases line up with TRBD1. Looked up from germline, CDR1 is GTSNPN and CDR2 is SVGIG (reference sequence). The CDR3 runs to 17 residues. Trimming took 2 bases from V and 8 from J; bases not matched to a gene: 16. The CDR3 region has the DNA TGTGCCTGGAGTTTGCAAATCCCCGGGACAGGGGGAAAAGGCTACACCTTC. Residues: CAWSLQIPGTGGKGYTF.

This chain links TRBV27 with TRBJ2-7, with 7 nucleotides matching TRBD2. After removal of 3 bases from V and 1 base from J, the junction contained 9 bases not matched to a gene. The germline V gene has CDR1 MNHEY and CDR2 SMNVEV (reference sequence). This CDR3 contains 16 residues. CDR3 amino acids: CASSFGGVLGSYEQYV. CDR3 sequence (DNA): TGTGCCAGCAGTTTTGGGGGGGTTCTGGGTTCCTACGAGCAGTACGTC.

The V gene is TRBV5-4, the J gene TRBJ2-2, with 10 bases fitting TRBD2. Germline trimming cut 0 bases from V and 2 bases from J; bases unmatched to any gene: 10. Per germline, CDR1 SGHNT and CDR2 YYREEE (reference sequence). CDR3 size: 19 residues. This CDR3 is CASSLAGLAGVVNTGELFF. The CDR3 nucleotides are TGTGCCAGCAGCTTGGCCGGGCTAGCGGGGGTGGTTAACACCGGGGAGCTGTTTTTT.

The chain has TRBV5-5 and TRBJ2-2; 9 bases align to TRBD1. CDR3 size: 16 residues. From germline, CDR1 is SGHKS and CDR2 YYEKEE (reference sequence). The trim removed 0 bases at V and 4 bases at J, leaving 4 bases unmatched. The CDR3 bases are TGTGCCAGCAGCTTGGAGCGGGACAGGGTCACCGGGGAGCTGTTTTTT. Amino acids: CASSLERDRVTGELFF.

The genes are TRBV28 and TRBJ2-2; 11 bases are shared with TRBD2. The V gene end was trimmed by 1 base and the J gene end by 0 bases; junction bases not matched to a gene: 7. This CDR3 is built from 19 residues. The germline V gene encodes CDR1 MDHEN and CDR2 SYDVKM. This CDR3 is CASSLLLAGGPANTGELFF. CDR3 nucleotides: TGTGCCAGCAGTTTATTATTAGCGGGGGGGCCGGCGAACACCGGGGAGCTGTTTTTT.

The gene calls are TRBV5-3 and TRBJ2-2; 10 nucleotides agree with TRBD1. TRBV5-3 is classed as an ORF, of uncertain function. The junction had 8 bases not matched to a gene; V was cut back by 2 bases and J by 7 bases. There are 16 residues in the CDR3. The CDR3 DNA is TGTGCCAGAAGCTTTGGACAGGGGGATGTCGGCGGGGAGCTGTTTTTT. Its protein is CARSFGQGDVGGELFF.

The sample holds a few counts of this clone. The V and J genes are TRBV29-1 and TRBJ1-1, with a weak D call TRBD1 (5 bases). This CDR3 comprises 13 residues. V was trimmed by 6 bases and J by 11 bases, leaving 22 bases between them. Germline V gene data show CDR1 as SQVTM and CDR2 as ANQGSEA. The CDR3 DNA reads as TGCAGCGTCGACCGGGGCAACCGGGAGGAGGCTTTCTTT. This sequence encodes CSVDRGNREEAFF.

J is TRBJ1-1 and V is TRBV11-2; D is ambiguous. This CDR3 contains 14 residues. Trimming cost V 4 bases and J 4 bases, with 13 bases left between them. The germline V gene has CDR1 SGHAT and CDR2 FQNNGV. DNA for the CDR3: TGTGCCAGCAGCTCTTCGCAGGCCAGCACTGAAGCTTTCTTT. Translating it yields CASSSSQASTEAFF.

The chain has TRBV4-1 and TRBJ2-1; D is ambiguous. The CDR3 contains 15 residues. Trimming pared 0 bases from V and 4 bases from J, leaving 10 bases between. CDR1 and CDR2 (germline): MGHRA, YSYEKL. In nucleotides, the CDR3 is TGCGCCAGCAGCCAAGATATAACAGAGTACAATGAGCAGTTCTTC. It specifies CASSQDITEYNEQFF.

Only a few counts were recorded for this clone. The junction does not match germline at one end; this may be a read error. This chain connects TRBV11-2 to TRBJ1-2; D not certain. The CDR3 has 15 amino acids. The germline V gene encodes CDR1 SGHAT and CDR2 FQNNGV. The CDR3 DNA reads as TGTGCCAGCAGCCTAGAGGTCGGTACTAACTATGGCTACACCTTC. The encoded protein is CASSLEVGTNYGYTF.

The J gene is TRBJ1-1, the V gene TRBV15; 8 bases map to TRBD1. The CDR3 has 14 residues. V shed 6 bases, J shed 1 base, and the junction held 4 bases outside the gene matches. Germline-derived CDR1 and CDR2 are LNHNV and YYDKDF (reference sequence). CDR3 DNA: TGTGCCACCAGACCGGGACAGGAGAACACTGAAGCTTTCTTT. Amino acid sequence: CATRPGQENTEAFF.

This clone appeared a few times. The chain employs TRBV6-1 and TRBJ1-2, with 10 bases identical to TRBD1. From germline, CDR1 is MNHNS and CDR2 SASEGT. This CDR3 has 15 amino acids. The V gene end was trimmed by 4 bases and the J gene end by 8 bases; junction bases not matched to a gene: 10. The CDR3 DNA reads as TGTGCCAGCAGTGGGGGGACAGGGGTGTTGGGCGGCTACACCTTC. It specifies CASSGGTGVLGGYTF.

This chain links TRBV29-1 with TRBJ1-4; TRBD1 matches 7 bases. Germline V gene lookup returns CDR1 SQVTM and CDR2 ANQGSEA. Trimming took 7 bases from V and 12 from J; bases not matched to a gene: 11. This CDR3 is 12 amino acids long. The CDR3 spells CSGGTLDRELFF. The CDR3 nucleotides are TGCAGCGGCGGGACCCTCGACAGGGAACTGTTTTTT. The full variable domain, completed using reference TRBV29-1 and TRBJ1-4, is SAVISQKPSRDICQRGTSLTIQCQVDSQVTMMFWYRQQPGQSLTLIATANQGSEATYESGFVIDKFPISRPNLTFSTLTVSNMSPEDSSIYLCSGGTLDRELFFGSGTQLSVL.

The sample holds a few counts of this clone. The gene calls are TRBV6-5 and TRBJ1-6; tentatively, D is TRBD1 (5 bases). V shed 3 bases and J shed 2 bases, with 11 bases lying between them. Germline V lookup: CDR1 MNHEY, CDR2 SVGAGI. The CDR3 has 16 amino acids. The chain's CDR3 is CASSYSTEAYNSPLHF. The CDR3 DNA sequence: TGTGCCAGCAGTTATTCGACAGAAGCCTATAATTCACCCCTCCACTTT.

This clone was seen a handful of times. Here the CDR3 reads CASSPREGRDQPQHF. The CDR3 DNA follows: TGCGCCAGCAGCCCAAGGGAGGGCCGTGATCAGCCCCAGCATTTT. This chain connects TRBV4-1 to TRBJ1-5; D unclear. Looked up from germline, CDR1 is MGHRA and CDR2 is YSYEKL. The CDR3 extends over 15 amino acids. The V and J ends lost 4 bases and 5 bases respectively, with 15 bases between them.